This T cell receptor (beta chain) was recovered during a study of CXCR3-negative and CXCR3-positive naive CD8 T cells. UMI-labeled 5' RACE TRB cDNA libraries were prepared from the cells. TCRdb reprocessed the 5' RACE reads and keeps a single row for each CDR3 protein, giving no DNA. The sample includes approximately 83,000 distinct CDR3 sequences. Germline assignment: CDR1 MDHEN and CDR2 SYDVKM. The CDR3 is 16 residues long. Broader study findings: Naive CXCR3-negative and CXCR3-positive cells had similar TRBV-TRBJ usage; memory differed.

As regards this clonotype: Its matching antigen is unknown.

Definition of naive CD8+ T cells rested on a CD45RO-CCR7+CD27+CD95- profile. Sequencing was done on a sample of naive CXCR3- CD8+ T cells from blood. Described subset: CD45RO-CCR7+CD27+CD95- naive CD8+ T cells lacking CXCR3 (TNR3-). This chain connects TRBV28 to TRBJ2-7; the TCRdb call, TRBD1, lacks DNA for checking. The receptor was isolated from a human donor in good health. Some clones in this sample may be carry-over from other donors' samples. The CDR3 region is CASSLPSQGFGYEQYF.